This T cell receptor beta chain was identified during a study of blood T cells in healthy people across ages. A second about 7 to 12 cycle PCR used barcoded and J-beta primers. TCRdb re-called the 5' RACE reads through MiXCR, storing one row per CDR3 protein. The sample holds roughly 1,700,000 distinct CDR3 sequences, about 28% seen once. Deletions cut 6 bases from V and 4 bases from J, with 21 bases between. This CDR3 contains 16 residues. The germline V gene has CDR1 LGHDT and CDR2 YNNKEL (reference sequence). J is TRBJ1-2 and V is TRBV3-1, with D possibly being TRBD1 (5 bases). This clonotype was sampled from a woman in her thirties in good health. Sequences were obtained from blood. The CDR3 is CASSPHWGRNIYGYTF. As DNA, the CDR3 is TGTGCCAGCAGTCCCCATTGGGGACGGAACATCTATGGCTACACCTTC.